The next 8 T cell receptor beta chains were all read from a single sample in a study of beta chain features in type 1 diabetes. Study conclusions and caveats: Significant though moderate, a shortening of TCRB CDR3s appeared in all four CD4+ subsets of Type 1 diabetes patients.

No cognate antigen is known for these TCRs. TCRB transcripts that were expressed got sequenced, as all of the isolated RNA had been reverse transcribed. Libraries were prepared by immunoSEQ multiplex PCR; TCRdb keeps only in-frame clonotypes and omits some of them. Found here are some 640,000 clones, 11% to 15% of them singletons; the top ten hold approximately 0.043%. Sequencing was performed on naive CD4+ T cells from blood. The source of these receptors is a man aged 18 to 35 with type 1 diabetes.

As for this clone: The sample contains more than one DNA sequence encoding this CDR3. J is TRBJ2-7 and V is TRBV28; D is uncertain. V lost 4 bases, J lost 4 bases, and 8 bases lay in between. The CDR3 is made up of 12 amino acids. From germline, CDR1 is MDHEN and CDR2 SYDVKM. The CDR3: CASSSTVYEQYF. CDR3 nucleotides: TGTGCCAGCAGTTCGACGGTTTACGAGCAGTACTTC.

This clone showed up just a few times. No conserved phenylalanine or tryptophan ends this CDR3, so it is likely a read error. The DNA is omitted, as the CDR3 cannot be located on it reliably, and the CDR3 follows TCRdb's listing. The J gene is TRBJ2-3, the V gene TRBV15; TRBD2 is taken as the D call from the table, unchecked against the DNA. CDR1 LNHNV and CDR2 YYDKDF come from the germline V gene (reference sequence). The CDR3 is 13 residues long, counting both termini. The CDR3 here is CATSRAREAGERL.

This clone was observed a few times. The chain is built from TRBV9 and TRBJ2-7; D possibly corresponds to TRBD2 (5 bases). The CDR3 loop spans 14 amino acids. With 4 bases removed from V and 2 bases from J, the gap between germline ends came to 13 bases. Germline values: CDR1 SGDLS, CDR2 YYNGEE. In DNA, the CDR3 is TGTGCCAGCAGCCCTCGGGGTGGGCCCTACGAGCAGTACTTC. Encoded protein: CASSPRGGPYEQYF. The complete variable domain, with remaining parts taken from reference TRBV9 and TRBJ2-7, reads DSGVTQTPKHLITATGQRVTLRCSPRSGDLSVYWYQQSLDQGLQFLIQYYNGEERAKGNILERFSAQQFPDLHSELNLSSLELGDSALYFCASSPRGGPYEQYFGPGTRLTVT.

This chain joins TRBV7-2 and TRBJ2-7; TRBD1 or TRBD2 may be the D gene (5 bases each). The CDR3 has 13 residues. V lost 5 bases and J lost 5, with 13 bases in between. The germline gives CDR1 SGHTA, CDR2 FQGNSA. DNA of the CDR3: TGTGCCAGCAGCCGGGGCCGGCGGGACGAGCAGTACTTC. This codes for CASSRGRRDEQYF.

This chain links TRBV14 with TRBJ2-7, with D possibly matching TRBD1 (5 bases). The ends were cut back, 6 bases at V and 2 bases at J, with 11 bases in the middle. CDR3 length: 13 amino acids. Per germline, CDR1 SGHDN and CDR2 FVKESK. Here the CDR3 reads CASSRTNTYEQYF. The CDR3 DNA reads TGTGCCAGCAGTAGGACAAATACCTACGAGCAGTACTTC.

CDR3 sequence reads: CLLAGALGEQFF. CDR3 nucleotides: TGTCTATTAGCGGGGGCCCTAGGGGAGCAGTTCTTC. V and J are TRBV6-5 and TRBJ2-1; 9 nucleotides align to TRBD2. The CDR3 consists of 12 residues. Germline V gene sequence: CDR1 MNHEY, CDR2 SVGAGI.

The V call is TRBV7-2, the J call TRBJ2-7, with TRBD1 matching 10 bases. V was pared by 3 bases and J by 3 bases, with 5 bases of the junction left unmatched. In germline, CDR1 is SGHTA, CDR2 FQGNSA. The CDR3 is 15 residues long. The CDR3: CASSFPGTGVYEQYF. DNA of the CDR3: TGTGCCAGCAGCTTCCCCGGGACAGGGGTCTACGAGCAGTACTTC.

This clone was detected only a few times. V is TRBV2 and J is TRBJ1-5; 10 nucleotides match TRBD1. The CDR3 contains 15 residues. Germline lookup yields CDR1 SNHLY and CDR2 FYNNEI. V gave up 6 bases and J gave up 6 bases; unmatched junction bases: 8. CDR3 amino acids: CASRETGGFGQPQHF. In nucleotides, the CDR3 is TGTGCCAGCAGGGAGACAGGGGGCTTTGGTCAGCCCCAGCATTTT.